These T cell receptor beta chains were read from a single sample in a study. One entry per CDR3 protein, called by TCRdb with MiXCR from the RT-PCR reads. In the table there are 550,000 to 750,000 distinct CDR3 sequences, 12% to 15% of which are singletons. The specimen was memory CD4+ T cells from blood. These receptors all come from a female donor in good health, serving as a healthy control. CDR3s include the opening cysteine and the closing phenylalanine or tryptophan. A D gene is named only where the DNA matches it firmly. Clone size is given for some rows only: seen once, a few or many times, or a class if the clone is expanded.

TRBV6-5,TRBD2,TRBJ2-3,NA,TGTGCCAGCAGCCCGATAGCGGGACCCACAGATACGCAGTATTTT,CASSPIAGPTDTQYF
TRBV6-1,TRBD1,TRBJ2-1,NA,TGTGCCAGCAGTGTCCCGGGACAGGGGGCCTACAATGAGCAGTTCTTC,CASSVPGQGAYNEQFF
TRBV7-2,NA,TRBJ2-2,few,TGTGCCAGCAGCCCCCCGGGCCCTGCGACCGGGGAGCTGTTTTTT,CASSPPGPATGELFF
TRBV7-2,NA,TRBJ2-7,few,TGTGCCAGCAGCTTATCCTTCGCCCAGTACGAGCAGTACTTC,CASSLSFAQYEQYF
TRBV30,NA,TRBJ1-1,few,TGTGCCTGGAGATCCGGGCTGAACACTGAAGCTTTCTTT,CAWRSGLNTEAFF
TRBV29-1,NA,TRBJ2-3,many,TGCAGCGCGGGTAGTTTAGAGCCAGATACGCAGTATTTT,CSAGSLEPDTQYF
TRBV29-1,TRBD1,TRBJ2-7,NA,TGCAGCGTTTCTACAGGGGGCTCGAGCTCCTACGAGCAGTACTTC,CSVSTGGSSSYEQYF
TRBV4-2,NA,TRBJ2-3,NA,TGTGCCAGCAGCCAAGAATCTGGTCGGTCCACAGATACGCAGTATTTT,CASSQESGRSTDTQYF
TRBV7-2,NA,TRBJ2-5,NA,TGTGCCAGCAGCTTATATGGTGTTCAAGAGACCCAGTACTTC,CASSLYGVQETQYF
TRBV6-2/TRBV6-3,TRBD1,TRBJ1-6,few,TGTGCCAGCAGCTGGGACAGATATTCACCCCTCCACTTT,CASSWDRYSPLHF
TRBV20-1,NA,TRBJ2-1,few,TGCAGTCCCCAGGGGGGCAGCCGGGGGTACAATGAGCAGTTCTTC,CSPQGGSRGYNEQFF
TRBV20-1,NA,TRBJ2-1,NA,TGCAGTGCTAGAGCGCAGGGCCCCAACTCCTACAATGAGCAGTTCTTC,CSARAQGPNSYNEQFF
TRBV30,NA,TRBJ1-2,many,TGTGCCTGGAGTTCCGGGCTACGCTATGGCTACACCTTC,CAWSSGLRYGYTF